This TCR beta chain was profiled in a study of blood T cell repertoires in COVID-19. Study-level background: Some COVID-19 samples were acute and others convalescent; all came from the United States, Italy and Spain.

The CDR3 has 13 amino acids. The germline CDR1 and CDR2 sequences are SNHLY and FYNNEI. Trimming stripped 4 bases from V and 1 base from J, with 7 bases between. Profiling relied on immunoSEQ multiplex PCR, and the TCRdb table lists in-frame clones only, not all of them. This table has roughly 220,000 clones, roughly four fifths appearing once. The chain uses TRBV2 and TRBJ1-1; D not resolved. The specimen sequenced was peripheral blood. The source of this sequence is a woman aged 25 to 39 who had recovered from COVID-19. The CDR3 DNA reads TGTGCCAGCAGTGGCGCGGGGAACACTGAAGCTTTCTTT. Translated: CASSGAGNTEAFF. Full variable domain (rest looked up from reference TRBV2 and TRBJ1-1): EPEVTQTPSHQVTQMGQEVILRCVPISNHLYFYWYRQILGQKVEFLVSFYNNEISEKSEIFDDQFSVERPDGSNFTLKIRSTKLEDSAMYFCASSGAGNTEAFFGQGTRLTVV.